This T cell receptor (beta chain) is drawn from a study of blood T cell repertoires in COVID-19. The overall study: COVID-19 samples, acute and convalescent, were from the United States, Italy and Spain. PBMCs, B-cell-depleted T cells, or T cells were the source of the cDNA or gDNA that made up the material.

Seattle cases were enrolled at active infection and followed longitudinally. As processed by the authors: Estimated nucleated cell counts came from reference gene primer amplification. Produced via immunoSEQ multiplex PCR; TCRdb's table is partial and in-frame only. V and J calls and clone size are given by that table; D and trimming were obtained from the DNA. The profile covers around 310,000 clones, with 90% appearing a single time and 0.95% to 1.3% taken by the ten largest. Germline CDR1 reads LGHDT; CDR2 reads YNNKEL (reference sequence). This CDR3 region has 15 residues. V was clipped by 1 base and J by 0 bases, with 7 bases between them.

The receptor's source is a middle-aged woman with COVID-19, enrolled during active disease. V usage is TRBV3-1 (or the pseudogene TRBV3-2) and J usage is TRBJ1-5; no definite D call. The sequencing input was peripheral blood. CDR3: CASSQAGISNQPQHF. The CDR3 DNA reads as TGTGCCAGCAGCCAAGCCGGGATTAGCAATCAGCCCCAGCATTTT.